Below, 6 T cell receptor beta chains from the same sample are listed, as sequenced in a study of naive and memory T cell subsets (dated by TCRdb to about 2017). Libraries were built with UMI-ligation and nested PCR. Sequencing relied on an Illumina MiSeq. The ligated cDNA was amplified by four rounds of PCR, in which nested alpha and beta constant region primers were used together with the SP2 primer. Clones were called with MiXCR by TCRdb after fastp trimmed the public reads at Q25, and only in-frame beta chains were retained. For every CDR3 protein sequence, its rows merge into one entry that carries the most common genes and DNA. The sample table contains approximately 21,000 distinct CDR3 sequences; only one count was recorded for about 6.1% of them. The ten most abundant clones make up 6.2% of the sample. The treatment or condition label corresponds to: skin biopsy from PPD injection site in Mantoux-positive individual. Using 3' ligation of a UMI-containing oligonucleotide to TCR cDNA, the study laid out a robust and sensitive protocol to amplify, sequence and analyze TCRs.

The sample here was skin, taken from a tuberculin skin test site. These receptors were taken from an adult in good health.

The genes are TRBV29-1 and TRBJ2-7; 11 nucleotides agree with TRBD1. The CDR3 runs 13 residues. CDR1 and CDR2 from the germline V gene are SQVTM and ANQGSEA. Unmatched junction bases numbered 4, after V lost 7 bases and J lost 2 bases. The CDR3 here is CSARGQGAYEQYF. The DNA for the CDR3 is TGCAGCGCACGGGGACAGGGGGCCTACGAGCAGTACTTC.

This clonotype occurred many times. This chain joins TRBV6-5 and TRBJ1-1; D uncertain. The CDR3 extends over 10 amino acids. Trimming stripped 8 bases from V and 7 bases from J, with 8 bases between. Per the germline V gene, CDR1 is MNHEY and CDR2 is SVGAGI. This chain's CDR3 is CASGVNEAFF. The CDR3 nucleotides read TGTGCCAGCGGGGTTAATGAAGCTTTCTTT.

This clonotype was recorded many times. CDR3 DNA: TGTGCCAGCAGCTTACGCGCAGGGGCGGCATACGAGCAGTACTTC. It codes for CASSLRAGAAYEQYF. The V and J genes are TRBV7-9 and TRBJ2-7, with D possibly matching TRBD1 (6 bases). Trimming took off 2 bases at V and 4 bases at J, with 15 bases between the two ends. The CDR3 has 15 amino acids. CDR1 is SEHNR, CDR2 FQNEAQ, per germline (reference sequence).

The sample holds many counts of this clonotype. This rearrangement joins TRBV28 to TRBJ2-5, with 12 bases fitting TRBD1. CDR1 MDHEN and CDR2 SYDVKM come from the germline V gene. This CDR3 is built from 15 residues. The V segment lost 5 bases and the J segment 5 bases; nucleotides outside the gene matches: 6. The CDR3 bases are TGTGCCAGCAGTCTGGGGACAGGGGGCATGGAGACCCAGTACTTC. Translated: CASSLGTGGMETQYF.

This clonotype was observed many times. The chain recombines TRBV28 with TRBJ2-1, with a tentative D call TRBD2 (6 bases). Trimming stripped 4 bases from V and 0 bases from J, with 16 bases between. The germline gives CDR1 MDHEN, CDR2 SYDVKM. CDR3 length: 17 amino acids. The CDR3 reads CASSSHLADRSYNEQFF. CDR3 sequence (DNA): TGTGCCAGCAGTTCACACTTAGCGGACCGCTCCTACAATGAGCAGTTCTTC.

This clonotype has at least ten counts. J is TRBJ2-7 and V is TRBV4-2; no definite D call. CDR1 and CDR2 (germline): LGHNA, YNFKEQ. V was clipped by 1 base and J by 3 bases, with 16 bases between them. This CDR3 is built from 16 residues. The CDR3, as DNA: TGTGCCAGCAGCCAAGGCCCGGCGGCCGGCGGCTACGAGCAGTACTTC. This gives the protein CASSQGPAAGGYEQYF.